This passage covers 17 T cell receptor beta chains from one sample sequenced in a study of glioma-infiltrating T cells after dendritic cell vaccination. Noted time point: after dendritic cell vaccination, including at tumor progression/relapse. Sequencing was performed with immunoSEQ multiplex PCR; in TCRdb, only in-frame clones are kept and a portion is missing. This sample yields over 80,000 clones, of which 81% are seen a single time; roughly 2% belongs to the top ten. Here the sequenced sample was blood, taken after dendritic cell vaccination. These receptors all come from a human donor with glioblastoma.

The chain employs TRBV6-1 and TRBJ1-5; tentatively, D is TRBD1 (5 bases). This CDR3 spans 13 amino acids. V lost 3 bases, J lost 7 bases, and 10 bases lay in between. The germline V gene has CDR1 MNHNS and CDR2 SASEGT. The CDR3 DNA reads as TGTGCCAGCAGTGATGAGCGGGGGCAGCCCCAGCATTTT. It codes for CASSDERGQPQHF.

This clone was picked up a small number of times. This chain connects TRBV10-3 to TRBJ2-7, with 12 bases matching TRBD2. Germline CDR1 reads ENHRY; CDR2 reads SYGVKD. The CDR3 contains 15 residues. V was clipped by 4 bases and J by 0 bases; unmatched bases: 1. CDR3 amino acids: CAISVLAGGSYEQYF. In nucleotides, the CDR3 is TGTGCCATCAGTGTACTAGCGGGAGGCTCCTACGAGCAGTACTTC.

This chain uses TRBV5-1 with TRBJ2-7; D may be TRBD1 (7 bases). Trimming took off 0 bases at V and 5 bases at J, with 12 bases between the two ends. This CDR3 is 14 amino acids long. Germline CDR1 is SGHRS and CDR2 is YFSETQ. The CDR3 here is CASSLARGAHEQYV. The DNA of the CDR3 is TGCGCCAGCAGCTTGGCCAGGGGGGCCCACGAGCAGTACGTC.

The table lists this clone with a count of one. J is TRBJ2-3 and V is TRBV4-2, with D possibly TRBD2 on 6 matching bases. This CDR3 has 16 residues. CDR1 is LGHNA, CDR2 YNFKEQ, per germline. Trimming cost V 1 base and J 0 bases, with 11 bases left between them. CDR3 sequence reads: CASSQAAGSSTDTQYF. The CDR3 region has the DNA TGTGCCAGCAGCCAAGCCGCGGGGTCTAGCACAGATACGCAGTATTTT.

The chain combines TRBV6-1 with TRBJ2-5; unclear D gene. Germline CDR1 is MNHNS and CDR2 is SASEGT. With 10 bases removed from V and 4 bases from J, the gap between germline ends came to 13 bases. This CDR3 has 12 amino acids. In nucleotides, the CDR3 is TGTGCCACCACCCACGGCGGAGAGACCCAGTACTTC. It codes for CATTHGGETQYF.

This clone was seen only a few times. V is TRBV6-1 and J is TRBJ1-5; TRBD1 is a possible D gene (6 bases). Trimming took 5 bases from V and 2 from J, leaving 10 bases between them. Germline V gene lookup returns CDR1 MNHNS and CDR2 SASEGT. The CDR3 runs to 14 residues. CDR3 protein: CASSIGGGNQPQHF. The CDR3 nucleotides are TGTGCCAGCAGTATAGGGGGGGGCAATCAGCCCCAGCATTTT.

This clone was detected only once. This chain joins TRBV12-5 and TRBJ2-2, with D possibly TRBD2 on 5 matching bases. Germline-derived CDR1 and CDR2 are LGHNT and FRNRAP. V lost 1 base to trimming and J lost 0 bases, with 12 bases between them. This CDR3 spans 17 amino acids. The DNA of the CDR3 is TGTGCTAGTGGTTTGGCGTCGACTACTACGAACACCGGGGAGCTGTTTTTT. Its protein is CASGLASTTTNTGELFF.

The rearrangement links TRBV2 to TRBJ1-1, with D unclear. Trimming stripped 4 bases from V and 1 base from J, with 10 bases between. The CDR3 sequence is 14 residues long. The V gene's germline CDR1 is SNHLY and CDR2 FYNNEI. CDR3 protein: CASSGGLTNTEAFF. CDR3 in DNA: TGTGCCAGCAGTGGTGGACTGACGAACACTGAAGCTTTCTTT. The full variable domain, with the rest looked up from reference TRBV2 and TRBJ1-1, is EPEVTQTPSHQVTQMGQEVILRCVPISNHLYFYWYRQILGQKVEFLVSFYNNEISEKSEIFDDQFSVERPDGSNFTLKIRSTKLEDSAMYFCASSGGLTNTEAFFGQGTRLTVV.

This chain links TRBV5-1 with TRBJ2-1; TRBD1 matches at 12 bases. The V segment lost 3 bases and the J segment 9 bases; nucleotides outside the gene matches: 7. CDR3 size: 15 residues. Germline V gene sequence: CDR1 SGHRS, CDR2 YFSETQ. The CDR3 DNA reads as TGCGCCAGCAGCTCGGGACAGGGGGCGCTCTCTGAGCAGTTCTTC. Its protein is CASSSGQGALSEQFF.

The genes are TRBV9 and TRBJ2-5; TRBD1 is a possible D gene (5 bases). This CDR3 has 16 amino acids. V lost 0 bases, J lost 0 bases, and 12 bases lay in between. Germline CDR1 reads SGDLS; CDR2 reads YYNGEE. The CDR3 spells CASSVGQSPYQETQYF. CDR3 nucleotides: TGTGCCAGCAGCGTAGGACAGAGCCCGTACCAAGAGACCCAGTACTTC.

The chain employs TRBV7-7 and TRBJ2-5; 9 nucleotides match TRBD1. The CDR3 runs to 14 residues. The J segment lost 5 bases and the V segment lost 4 bases, leaving 5 bases of the junction unmatched. CDR1 SSHAT and CDR2 FNYEAQ come from the germline V gene (reference sequence). The CDR3, as DNA: TGTGCCAGCAGCTCCATGACAGGGGGGGAGACCCAGTACTTC. Translation gives CASSSMTGGETQYF.

V and J are TRBV19 and TRBJ1-2; TRBD1 is a possible D gene (5 bases). CDR1 and CDR2 from the germline V gene are LNHDA and SQIVND (reference sequence). The CDR3 sequence is 12 residues long. Trimming took off 9 bases at V and 2 bases at J, with 10 bases between the two ends. The CDR3 region is CASRQTNYGYTF. The CDR3 DNA is TGTGCCAGCCGACAGACCAACTATGGCTACACCTTC.

This clone was observed a handful of times. The chain recombines TRBV5-1 with TRBJ1-1, with TRBD1 as a possible D gene (5 bases). Trimming took off 7 bases at V and 0 bases at J, with 10 bases between the two ends. Germline V gene sequence: CDR1 SGHRS, CDR2 YFSETQ. This CDR3 region has 13 residues. In nucleotides, the CDR3 is TGCGCCAGCGGCCAACAGGTGAACACTGAAGCTTTCTTT. The encoded protein is CASGQQVNTEAFF.

The V call is TRBV21-1, the J call TRBJ2-4; TRBD1, the D gene given by the table, was not confirmed from the DNA. TRBV21-1 is flagged as a pseudogene. CDR3 size: 15 residues. The CDR3 DNA sequence: TGTGCCAGCAGCAACCAGCAGGAAGCCAAAAACATTCAGTACTTC. Translated, it gives CASSNQQEAKNIQYF.

The chain recombines TRBV15 with TRBJ2-7, with 10 positions matching TRBD1. CDR1 LNHNV and CDR2 YYDKDF come from the germline V gene (reference sequence). This CDR3 has 19 residues. With 1 base clipped from V and 2 bases from J, the junction kept 14 bases outside the gene matches. The CDR3 region is CATSRGRLRQGARTYEQYF. CDR3 bases: TGTGCCACCAGCAGAGGGCGGTTGAGACAGGGGGCGCGGACCTACGAGCAGTACTTC.

The rearrangement uses TRBV25-1 and TRBJ2-5, with 7 bases aligning to TRBD1. The CDR3 consists of 17 residues. The germline CDR1 and CDR2 sequences are MGHDK and SYGVNS. With 6 bases clipped from V and 2 bases from J, the junction kept 15 bases outside the gene matches. The CDR3 loop reads CASRETLPRDRQETQYF. As DNA, the CDR3 is TGTGCCAGCAGAGAGACCCTCCCCCGGGACAGACAAGAGACCCAGTACTTC.

The chain uses TRBV2 and TRBJ1-2; weak D call: TRBD1 (6 bases). V dropped 9 bases and J dropped 7 bases, with 18 bases sitting between them. In germline, CDR1 is SNHLY, CDR2 FYNNEI. There are 13 residues in the CDR3. The CDR3 nucleotides are TGTGCCAGAACCTCAGGGGATGTCGCTGGCTACACCTTC. Its translation: CARTSGDVAGYTF.